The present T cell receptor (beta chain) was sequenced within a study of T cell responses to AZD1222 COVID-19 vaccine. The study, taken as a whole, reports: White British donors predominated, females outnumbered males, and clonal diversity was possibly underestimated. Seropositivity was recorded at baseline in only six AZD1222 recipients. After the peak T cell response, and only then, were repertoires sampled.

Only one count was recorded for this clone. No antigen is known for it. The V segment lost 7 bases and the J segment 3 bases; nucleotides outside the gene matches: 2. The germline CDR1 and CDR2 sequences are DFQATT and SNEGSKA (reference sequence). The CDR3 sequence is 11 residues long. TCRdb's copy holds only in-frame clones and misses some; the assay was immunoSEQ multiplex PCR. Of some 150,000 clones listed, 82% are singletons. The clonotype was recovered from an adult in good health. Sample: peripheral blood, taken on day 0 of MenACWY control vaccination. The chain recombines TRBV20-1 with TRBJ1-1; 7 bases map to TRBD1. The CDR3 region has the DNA TGCAGTGTCAGGGGGGACACTGAAGCTTTCTTT. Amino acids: CSVRGDTEAFF.